This T cell receptor beta chain is from a study of pediatric ulcerative colitis. The study, taken as a whole, reports: Substantially fewer templates came from a couple of patients' blood samples.

Sequencing was at survey level. Samples were sequenced at Survey level, maximum 500,000 reads. Assay: immunoSEQ multiplex PCR; the TCRdb copy retains only in-frame clones and omits some. The table lists 15,000 to 20,000 clones, about three quarters of them singletons. The rectum was sampled with one to two pinch biopsies at colonoscopy. Ulcerative colitis patients received no immunosuppressive medication before the diagnostic colonoscopy. The CDR3 contains 15 residues. V dropped 6 bases and J dropped 6; count of bases not matched to a gene: 8. Germline CDR1 is LNHDA and CDR2 is SQIVND (reference sequence). Turning to this clone: The antigen is unknown.

The chain has TRBV19 and TRBJ2-5; TRBD2 matches 12 bases. This receptor was taken from a girl aged 5 to 17 with moderate ulcerative colitis. Sequenced sample: gut tissue. The CDR3 DNA reads TGTGCCAGTAGCCCACTAGCGGGGGGAAGAAAGACCCAGTACTTC. Amino acids: CASSPLAGGRKTQYF.